What follows are 31 T cell receptor beta chains derived from one specimen sequenced in a study of early T cells in non-severe SARS-CoV-2 infection. TCRdb redid the calling of the 5' RACE reads with MiXCR, one entry per CDR3 protein. The sample lists under 70,000 distinct CDR3 sequences, over 9.5% occurring once. The specimen was whole blood. These receptors were collected from an adult who was a healthcare worker with PCR-confirmed SARS-CoV-2 infection or an uninfected control (not recorded which).

The chain uses TRBV5-6 and TRBJ1-3; unclear D gene. This CDR3 is built from 16 residues. The germline gives CDR1 SGHDT, CDR2 YYEEEE. The V and J ends lost 2 bases and 0 bases respectively, with 12 bases between them. CDR3 protein: CASSFVDPGSGNTIYF. DNA for the CDR3: TGTGCCAGCAGCTTCGTAGACCCCGGCTCTGGAAACACCATATATTTT.

In this sample, this clonotype turned up many times. This chain links TRBV3-1 with TRBJ2-7, with TRBD1 matching 12 bases. Germline assignment: CDR1 LGHDT and CDR2 YNNKEL (reference sequence). Trimming removed 1 base from V and 6 bases from J; junction bases left unmatched: 4. The CDR3 runs 15 residues. CDR3 in amino acids: CASSQAGTGGGEQYF. CDR3 bases: TGTGCCAGCAGCCAAGCCGGGACAGGGGGCGGCGAGCAGTACTTC.

This clonotype was recorded at least ten times. The chain carries TRBV30 and TRBJ2-5; D gene unclear. V was cut by 0 bases and J by 4 bases, with 6 bases left in between. In germline, CDR1 is GTSNPN, CDR2 SVGIG (reference sequence). The CDR3 length is 12 residues. The CDR3 is CAWSVELETQYF. Written as DNA, the CDR3 is TGTGCCTGGAGTGTAGAGTTAGAGACCCAGTACTTC.

This clonotype was seen many times. The chain has TRBV6-2 or TRBV6-3 and TRBJ1-1; no clear D gene. CDR3 length equals 13 residues. CDR1 and CDR2 from the germline V gene are MNHEY and SVGEGT. Trimming shortened V by 5 bases and J by 8 bases, and 15 bases separated the two germline ends. Written as DNA, the CDR3 is TGTGCCAGCAGTATAGGACGGACTACCGAAGCTTTCTTT. It encodes CASSIGRTTEAFF.

The rearrangement uses TRBV29-1 and TRBJ1-4; D is uncertain. CDR1 is SQVTM and CDR2 is ANQGSEA in the germline V gene. This CDR3 comprises 13 residues. The ends were cut back, 3 bases at V and 6 bases at J, with 11 bases in the middle. The CDR3 sequence: CSVDRRSDEKLFF. CDR3 bases: TGCAGCGTTGATCGACGGTCTGATGAAAAACTGTTTTTT.

This clonotype appeared many times. The chain carries TRBV10-3 and TRBJ2-5, with 8 positions matching TRBD2. The CDR3 is 16 amino acids. Germline V gene sequence: CDR1 ENHRY, CDR2 SYGVKD. V shed 6 bases and J 1 base; nucleotides not matched to a gene: 10. The CDR3, as DNA: TGTGCCATCAGGCCGGCGGTAGCGGGGCCCCAAGAGACCCAGTACTTC. This codes for CAIRPAVAGPQETQYF.

Many counts were recorded for this clonotype. V usage is TRBV7-8 and J usage is TRBJ1-5, with a possible D match to TRBD1 (6 bases). The CDR3 runs 15 residues. V shed 0 bases and J shed 3 bases, with 9 bases lying between them. Germline loops: CDR1 SGHVS, CDR2 FQNEAQ. CDR3 sequence (DNA): TGTGCCAGCAGCTTAGCGGACAGTTACAATCAGCCCCAGCATTTT. Its translation is CASSLADSYNQPQHF.

This clonotype has just a few counts. CDR3 bases: TGTGCCAGCAGCCCCCGGTCAGGGCTTAACTCCTATAATTCACCCCTCCACTTT. It is translated as CASSPRSGLNSYNSPLHF. V and J are TRBV7-2 and TRBJ1-6; the D gene is possibly TRBD1 (5 bases). V lost 5 bases and J lost 0, with 17 bases in between. The CDR3 covers 18 residues. Germline lookup yields CDR1 SGHTA and CDR2 FQGNSA. The full variable domain, its missing parts supplied by reference TRBV7-2 and TRBJ1-6, is GAGVSQSPSNKVTEKGKDVELRCDPISGHTALYWYRQSLGQGLEFLIYFQGNSAPDKSGLPSDRFSAERTGGSVSTLTIQRTQQEDSAVYLCASSPRSGLNSYNSPLHFGNGTRLTVT.

V is TRBV2 and J is TRBJ2-7; D not resolved. V was trimmed by 2 bases and J by 0 bases, leaving 5 bases between them. The germline gives CDR1 SNHLY, CDR2 FYNNEI. This CDR3 comprises 13 residues. CDR3 coding DNA: TGTGCCAGCAGTGAACCAGACTCCTACGAGCAGTACTTC. Its protein product is CASSEPDSYEQYF.

This clonotype was counted at least ten times. The chain recombines TRBV12-2 with TRBJ2-5; the table's TRBD2 call for D was not verified on the DNA. TRBV12-2 is listed as a pseudogene. The CDR3 consists of 16 residues. The CDR3 here is CASREKPSGRLETQYF. The CDR3 DNA follows: TGTGCAAGTCGCGAGAAACCTAGCGGGAGATTAGAGACCCAGTACTTC.

This clonotype has more than one count but fewer than ten. The J gene is TRBJ2-1, the V gene TRBV6-5, with 8 nucleotides matching TRBD2. Germline loops: CDR1 MNHEY, CDR2 SVGAGI. This CDR3 region has 13 residues. Trimming removed 8 bases from V and 7 bases from J; junction bases left unmatched: 7. The CDR3, as DNA: TGTGCCAGCCAGAAGCGGGAGAGGAATGAGCAGTTCTTC. This translates into CASQKRERNEQFF.

The chain carries TRBV10-3 and TRBJ1-1; D is possibly TRBD1 (5 bases). V lost 10 bases and J 1 base, leaving 13 bases between the germline ends. The CDR3 extends over 13 amino acids. CDR1 and CDR2 (germline): ENHRY, SYGVKD. The CDR3 here is CATEGRANTEAFF. The CDR3 DNA reads TGTGCCACGGAGGGACGGGCGAACACTGAAGCTTTCTTT.

In its sample, this clonotype was seen a few times. The chain combines TRBV28 with TRBJ1-2; D may be TRBD1 (6 bases). The CDR3 is 15 residues long. Trimming cost V 5 bases and J 3 bases, with 16 bases left between them. Looked up from germline, CDR1 is MDHEN and CDR2 is SYDVKM. This chain's CDR3 is CASSRTRDTYYGYTF. The CDR3 coding sequence is TGTGCCAGCAGTCGGACACGGGACACATACTATGGCTACACCTTC.

The rearrangement joins TRBV20-1 to TRBJ2-3, with 8 bases lining up with TRBD2. The CDR3 is 13 amino acids. Germline trimming cut 4 bases from V and 1 base from J; bases unmatched to any gene: 1. Germline-derived CDR1 and CDR2 are DFQATT and SNEGSKA (reference sequence). The CDR3 here is CSAKAGGTDTQYF. The DNA of the CDR3 is TGCAGTGCTAAAGCGGGGGGCACAGATACGCAGTATTTT.

This clonotype was counted ten times or more. J is TRBJ2-2 and V is TRBV6-2 or TRBV6-3; 10 nucleotides align to TRBD1. The J segment lost 3 bases and the V segment lost 6 bases, leaving 7 bases of the junction unmatched. The CDR3 totals 16 residues. Germline values: CDR1 MNHEY, CDR2 SVGEGT. This CDR3 reads CASSRRQGADTGELFF. The CDR3 DNA reads as TGTGCCAGCAGCCGTCGACAGGGGGCGGACACCGGGGAGCTGTTTTTT.

The CDR3 nucleotides read TGCAGTGCTAGTCTTCCTTCTGGCGAGCAGTACTTC. Its translation is CSASLPSGEQYF. This chain links TRBV20-1 with TRBJ2-7, with D hard to call. Germline lookup yields CDR1 DFQATT and CDR2 SNEGSKA (reference sequence). The CDR3 sequence is 12 residues long. Between the trimmed V and J ends, which lost 3 bases and 6 bases, there was a span of 12 bases.

This clonotype was detected only a few times. The genes are TRBV6-2 or TRBV6-3 and TRBJ2-3, with 7 nucleotides matching TRBD1. Germline CDR1 is MNHEY and CDR2 is SVGEGT. The CDR3 has 13 residues. After removal of 8 bases from V and 7 bases from J, the junction contained 9 bases not matched to a gene. The CDR3 loop reads CASQGTAKYTQYF. The CDR3 DNA reads as TGTGCCAGCCAGGGGACAGCGAAATATACGCAGTATTTT.

This clonotype was observed a handful of times. V and J are TRBV3-1 and TRBJ1-2; tentative D call: TRBD1 (6 bases). The V end lost 6 bases, the J end lost 0 bases, and 11 bases lay between the germline ends. Germline loops: CDR1 LGHDT, CDR2 YNNKEL (reference sequence). The CDR3 length is 14 residues. The CDR3: CASSRGPANYGYTF. The DNA of the CDR3 is TGTGCCAGCAGTCGGGGGCCAGCTAACTATGGCTACACCTTC.

The chain couples TRBV3-1 to TRBJ1-5; perhaps TRBD1 as D (6 bases). The germline V and J ends were trimmed by 3 bases and 1 base, with 13 bases remaining between them. CDR1 and CDR2 from the germline V gene are LGHDT and YNNKEL (reference sequence). The CDR3 contains 16 residues. As DNA, the CDR3 is TGTGCCAGCAGCCATGGGGGGGCGACGAGCAATCAGCCCCAGCATTTT. This gives the protein CASSHGGATSNQPQHF.

This sequence joins TRBV6-2 or TRBV6-3 and TRBJ1-5, with TRBD1 as a possible D gene (6 bases). This CDR3 comprises 14 residues. The germline V gene has CDR1 MNHEY and CDR2 SVGEGT. The ends were cut back, 2 bases at V and 5 bases at J, with 10 bases in the middle. In DNA form, the CDR3 reads TGTGCCAGCAGTTACGATGGGGGCTATCAGCCCCAGCATTTT. Translating gives CASSYDGGYQPQHF.

This clonotype has only a few counts. The genes are TRBV20-1 and TRBJ2-7; no reliable D call. V dropped 6 bases and J dropped 6 bases, with 24 bases sitting between them. Germline lookup yields CDR1 DFQATT and CDR2 SNEGSKA (reference sequence). This CDR3 spans 15 amino acids. The CDR3 DNA is TGCAGTGCCAACAACAAAGGCCAGTACAGTACCGAGCAGTACTTC. This gives the protein CSANNKGQYSTEQYF.

This clonotype has ten or more counts. The V call is TRBV11-1, the J call TRBJ2-1, with a tentative D call TRBD1 (6 bases). CDR3 length equals 15 residues. Trimming cost V 3 bases and J 3 bases, with 12 bases left between them. Germline V gene data show CDR1 as SGHAT and CDR2 as FQDESV (reference sequence). The CDR3 is CASSLSGADYNEQFF. The CDR3 DNA follows: TGTGCCAGCAGCTTGTCAGGGGCCGACTACAATGAGCAGTTCTTC.

The chain employs TRBV7-9 and TRBJ1-2; maybe TRBD1 (6 bases). Per the germline V gene, CDR1 is SEHNR and CDR2 is FQNEAQ (reference sequence). V was pared by 4 bases and J by 4 bases, with 19 bases between. There are 16 residues in the CDR3. The DNA of the CDR3 is TGTGCCAGCAGCTCGTCGAGGGGGGCTGTCGGCTATGGCTACACCTTC. Protein: CASSSSRGAVGYGYTF.

This clonotype occurred a few times. The J gene is TRBJ2-2, the V gene TRBV20-1, with D tentatively TRBD1 (5 bases). Germline V lookup: CDR1 DFQATT, CDR2 SNEGSKA (reference sequence). CDR3 length: 14 residues. V lost 1 base, J lost 4 bases, and 10 bases lay in between. CDR3 sequence: CSARGAGATGELFF. As DNA, the CDR3 is TGCAGTGCTAGAGGGGCTGGGGCCACCGGGGAGCTGTTTTTT.

In this sample, this clonotype turned up many times. This rearrangement joins TRBV28 to TRBJ2-1; TRBD1 matches 8 bases. Germline loops: CDR1 MDHEN, CDR2 SYDVKM. The V gene end was trimmed by 6 bases and the J gene end by 4 bases; junction bases not matched to a gene: 8. The CDR3 is 15 amino acids. The CDR3 here is CASSKAGTGYNEQFF. CDR3 DNA: TGTGCCAGCAGCAAAGCCGGGACAGGATACAATGAGCAGTTCTTC.

The chain links TRBV11-2 to TRBJ2-5; D remains unclear. The CDR3 is made up of 14 amino acids. CDR1 is SGHAT and CDR2 is FQNNGV in the germline V gene. Trimming pared 7 bases from V and 1 base from J, leaving 13 bases between. As DNA, the CDR3 is TGTGCCAGCAACCGAGGCGAATTCCAAGAGACCCAGTACTTC. Its protein product is CASNRGEFQETQYF. Using reference TRBV11-2 and TRBJ2-5 for the parts outside the CDR3, the full variable domain is EAGVAQSPRYKIIEKRQSVAFWCNPISGHATLYWYQQILGQGPKLLIQFQNNGVVDDSQLPKDRFSAERLKGVDSTLKIQPAKLEDSAVYLCASNRGEFQETQYFGPGTRLLVL.

This clonotype was seen a handful of times. This rearrangement joins TRBV29-1 to TRBJ2-1; the D gene is possibly TRBD2 (5 bases). Germline V gene sequence: CDR1 SQVTM, CDR2 ANQGSEA. V dropped 6 bases and J dropped 5 bases, with 17 bases sitting between them. The CDR3 extends over 14 amino acids. The CDR3 sequence is CSVVIGTRNNEQFF. CDR3 DNA sequence: TGCAGCGTAGTAATAGGAACTAGAAACAATGAGCAGTTCTTC.

The chain combines TRBV11-2 with TRBJ2-1; 7 nucleotides match TRBD2. Germline V gene lookup returns CDR1 SGHAT and CDR2 FQNNGV. J was trimmed by 7 bases and V by 4 bases; bases with no gene match: 10. The CDR3 runs 15 residues. This CDR3 reads CASSSPASGINEQFF. CDR3 in DNA: TGTGCCAGCAGCTCGCCGGCTAGCGGAATAAATGAGCAGTTCTTC.

Ten or more counts support this clonotype. The rearrangement uses TRBV20-1 and TRBJ1-5; TRBD1 aligns across 9 bases. The V gene end was trimmed by 6 bases and the J gene end by 1 base; junction bases not matched to a gene: 10. CDR1 is DFQATT and CDR2 is SNEGSKA in the germline V gene (reference sequence). CDR3 length: 16 residues. The CDR3 nucleotides are TGCAGTGCCAGGGACAGGGTGGCTGGGAGCAATCAGCCCCAGCATTTT. Amino acids: CSARDRVAGSNQPQHF.

This clonotype was recorded many times. The chain links TRBV11-2 to TRBJ2-1, with D maybe TRBD2 (7 bases). This CDR3 region has 15 residues. V dropped 7 bases and J dropped 4 bases, with 17 bases sitting between them. The V gene's germline CDR1 is SGHAT and CDR2 FQNNGV. Here the CDR3 reads CASNRGASDYNEQFF. CDR3 DNA: TGTGCCAGCAACCGGGGGGCGTCGGATTACAATGAGCAGTTCTTC.

This clonotype was picked up a small number of times. The rearrangement joins TRBV12-3 or TRBV12-4 to TRBJ1-2; no reliable D call. With 5 bases removed from V and 0 bases from J, the gap between germline ends came to 13 bases. The CDR3 contains 15 residues. CDR3 nucleotide sequence: TGTGCCAGCAGTAATCGACGGAAACCTAACTATGGCTACACCTTC. Translating gives CASSNRRKPNYGYTF.